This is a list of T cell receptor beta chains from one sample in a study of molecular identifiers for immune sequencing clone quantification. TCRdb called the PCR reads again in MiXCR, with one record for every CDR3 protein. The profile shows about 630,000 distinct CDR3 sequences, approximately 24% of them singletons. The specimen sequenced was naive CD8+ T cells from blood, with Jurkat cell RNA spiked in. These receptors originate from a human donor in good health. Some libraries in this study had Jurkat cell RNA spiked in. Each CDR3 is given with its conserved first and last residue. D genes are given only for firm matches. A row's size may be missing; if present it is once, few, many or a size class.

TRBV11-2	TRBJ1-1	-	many	TGTGCCAGCAGCTTCTATACTAGCGCTGAAGCTTTCTTT	CASSFYTSAEAFF
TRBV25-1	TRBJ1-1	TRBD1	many	TGTGCCAGCAGTGTACAGGGGGCTGGGACTGAAGCTTTCTTT	CASSVQGAGTEAFF
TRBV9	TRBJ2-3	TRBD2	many	TGTGCCAGCAGCGCAATAGCGGGGGGGCCAGATACGCAGTATTTT	CASSAIAGGPDTQYF
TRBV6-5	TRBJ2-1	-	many	TGTGCCAGCAGTTACTCGAGGTCCATGTCTGAGTTCTTC	CASSYSRSMSEFF
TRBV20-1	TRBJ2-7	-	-	TGCAGTGCTAGAGACGCCAGGGGTTCCTACGAGCAGTACTTC	CSARDARGSYEQYF
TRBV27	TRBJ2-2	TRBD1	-	TGTGCCACCAGAATCAGGACAGGGGACACCGGGGAGCTGCTTTTT	CATRIRTGDTGELLF
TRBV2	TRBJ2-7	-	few	TGTGCCAGCAGTGATGGTAACAGGGACTACGAGCAGTACTTC	CASSDGNRDYEQYF
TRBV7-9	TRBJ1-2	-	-	TGTGCCAGCAGCCGAACAACAACAGGGTCTGGCTACACCTTC	CASSRTTTGSGYTF
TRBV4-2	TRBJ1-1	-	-	TGTGCCAGCAGCCAAGGGGCCCAGGGGATGAACACTGAAGCTTTCTTT	CASSQGAQGMNTEAFF
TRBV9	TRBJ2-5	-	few	TGTGCCAGCAGCGGAGGAGGGAACTACGTGGAGACCCAGTACTTC	CASSGGGNYVETQYF
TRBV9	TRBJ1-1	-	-	TGTGCCAGCAGCGTCTCATCGGCAGGGTGGACTGAAGCTTTCTTT	CASSVSSAGWTEAFF
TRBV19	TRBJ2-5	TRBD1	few	TGTGCCAGTAGTATCGGGAACAGGGGTTTGGAGACCCAGTACTTC	CASSIGNRGLETQYF
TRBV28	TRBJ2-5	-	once	TGTGCCAGCTGCGCCTTGGCCGAGGGACAACAAGAGACCCAGTACTTC	CASCALAEGQQETQYF
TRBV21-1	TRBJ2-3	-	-	TGTGCCAGCAGCAAAGCCGGTTTCGGGGTTGCCCCAGATACGCAGTATTTT	CASSKAGFGVAPDTQYF
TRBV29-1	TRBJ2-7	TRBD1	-	TGCAGCGTTGGCCTCCAGGGGGCGCTCGCGCAGTACTTC	CSVGLQGALAQYF
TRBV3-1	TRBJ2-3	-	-	TGTGCCAGCAGCCAATACCGGGACCTGGGCTCAGATACGCAGTATTTT	CASSQYRDLGSDTQYF
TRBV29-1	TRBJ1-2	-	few	TGCAGCGTCCCCGTGGACAGTAACTATGGCTACACCTTC	CSVPVDSNYGYTF
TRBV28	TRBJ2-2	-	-	TGTGCCAGCAGGACTACTCAGGGGCTCCCCGGGGAGCTGTTTTTT	CASRTTQGLPGELFF
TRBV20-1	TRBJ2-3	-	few	TGCAGTGCTAGTTCGCTCAGAGGGGATACGCAGTATTTT	CSASSLRGDTQYF
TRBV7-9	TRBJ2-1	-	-	TGTGCCAGCAGCTTAGCGCGCGCAGGTTTCAAGGGCGATGAGCAGTTCTTC	CASSLARAGFKGDEQFF
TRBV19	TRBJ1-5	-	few	TGTGCCAGTAAGGTGGGACTGCATAGCAATCAGCCCCAGCATTTT	CASKVGLHSNQPQHF
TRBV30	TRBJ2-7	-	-	TGTGCCTGGAGTGTAGACAGAACCTACGAGCAGTACTTC	CAWSVDRTYEQYF
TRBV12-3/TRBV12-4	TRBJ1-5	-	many	TGTGCCAGCAGTTTGTTCCTTAATCAGCCCCAGCATTTT	CASSLFLNQPQHF
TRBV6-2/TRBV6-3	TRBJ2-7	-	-	TGTGCCAGCAGTTACTCGTTGGGCGAGCAGTACTTC	CASSYSLGEQYF
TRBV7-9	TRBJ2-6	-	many	TGTGCCAGCAGCCAACCGGGACAACCTTCTGGGGCCAACGTCCTGACTTTC	CASSQPGQPSGANVLTF
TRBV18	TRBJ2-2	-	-	TGTGCCAGCTCACCCCCCGGGAACCTCAGGACCGGGGAGCTGTTTTTT	CASSPPGNLRTGELFF
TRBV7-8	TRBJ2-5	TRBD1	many	TGTGCCAGCAGCCAGAGGACAGGGGGCCTGGAGACCCAGTACTTC	CASSQRTGGLETQYF
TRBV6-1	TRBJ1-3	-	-	TGTGCCAGCGGTGGTATGGACAGTTTAACCGGAAACACCATATATTTT	CASGGMDSLTGNTIYF
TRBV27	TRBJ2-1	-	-	TGTGCCAGCAGTCCCCGTGAGTACAGCTCCTACAATAAGCAGTTCTTC	CASSPREYSSYNKQFF
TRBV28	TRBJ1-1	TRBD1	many	TGTGCCAGCAGAGTAAGGGGGCGAGGGGAAGGTATCACTGAAGCTTTCTTT	CASRVRGRGEGITEAFF
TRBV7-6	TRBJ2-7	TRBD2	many	TGTGCCAGCAGCGCCACTAGCGGGAGGCGGGAGCAGTACTTC	CASSATSGRREQYF
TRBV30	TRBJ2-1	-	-	TGTGCCTGGAGCGGTGGTACCGGGCAGTTCTTC	CAWSGGTGQFF
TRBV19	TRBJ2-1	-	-	TGTGCCAGTAGTGGCGAACTGACCTACAATGAGCAGTTCTTC	CASSGELTYNEQFF
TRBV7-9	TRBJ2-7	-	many	TGTGCCAGCAGCGGAAGGGACTCCTCCTACGAGCAGTACTTC	CASSGRDSSYEQYF
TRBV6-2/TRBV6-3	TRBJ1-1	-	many	TGTGCCAGCAGTTACGGCCCCTCGGGGACTGAAGCTTTCTTT	CASSYGPSGTEAFF
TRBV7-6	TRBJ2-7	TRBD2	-	TGTGCCAGCAGCCCAGAACTAGCGGGAGCCTACGAGCAGTACTTC	CASSPELAGAYEQYF
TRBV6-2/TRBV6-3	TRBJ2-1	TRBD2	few	TGTGCCAGCAGTTACGGGACTAGCAGTCTTTGGTCCTACAATGAGCAGTTCTTC	CASSYGTSSLWSYNEQFF
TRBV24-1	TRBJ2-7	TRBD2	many	TGTGCCACCAGTGATGCCTCGGTAGCGGGAGGCCCTACCTACGAGCAGTACTTC	CATSDASVAGGPTYEQYF
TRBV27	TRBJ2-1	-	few	TGTGCCAGCAGTTTATCGACCCGACAAGGGCCCAATGAGCAGTTCTTC	CASSLSTRQGPNEQFF
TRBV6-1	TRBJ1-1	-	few	TGTGCCAGCAGTGACACAGGGATGAACACTGAAGCTTTCTTT	CASSDTGMNTEAFF
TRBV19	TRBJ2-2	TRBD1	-	TGTGCCAGTGGGGACAGAAACTCCGGGGAGCTGTTTTTT	CASGDRNSGELFF
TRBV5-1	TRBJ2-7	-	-	TGCGTCAGCAGCTCTGTCGCTCCCTTAGCCTACGAGCAGTACTTC	CVSSSVAPLAYEQYF
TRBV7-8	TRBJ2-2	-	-	TGTGCCAGCAGCTTAGTGCCACAGATAAGCACCGGGGAGCTGTTTTTT	CASSLVPQISTGELFF
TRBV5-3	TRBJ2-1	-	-	TGTGCCAGCAGCCCGGGGTGGGGGATGGATGAGCGGTTCTTC	CASSPGWGMDERFF
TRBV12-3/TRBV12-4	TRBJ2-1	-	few	TGTGCCAGCAGTTTAGTCCTTCATGAGCAGTTCTTC	CASSLVLHEQFF
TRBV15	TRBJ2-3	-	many	TGTGCCACCAGCCCCCGGGGCAGAGACCTTAGCACAGATACGCAGTATTTT	CATSPRGRDLSTDTQYF
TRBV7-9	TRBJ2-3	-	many	TGTGCCAGCAGCTTAAGACGGGATACGCAGTATTTT	CASSLRRDTQYF
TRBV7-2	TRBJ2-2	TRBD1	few	TGTGCCAGCAGCTTACATCACACAGGGGCCACCGGAGACACCGGGGAGCTGTTTTTT	CASSLHHTGATGDTGELFF
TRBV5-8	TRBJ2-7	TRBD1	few	TGTGCCAGCAGCTCCTACAGGGGGCGCCACGAGCAGTACTTC	CASSSYRGRHEQYF
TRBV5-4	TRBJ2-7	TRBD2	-	TGTGCCAGCAGCTCCGGGGGGGGAGGGCTGGACGAGCAGTACTTC	CASSSGGGGLDEQYF